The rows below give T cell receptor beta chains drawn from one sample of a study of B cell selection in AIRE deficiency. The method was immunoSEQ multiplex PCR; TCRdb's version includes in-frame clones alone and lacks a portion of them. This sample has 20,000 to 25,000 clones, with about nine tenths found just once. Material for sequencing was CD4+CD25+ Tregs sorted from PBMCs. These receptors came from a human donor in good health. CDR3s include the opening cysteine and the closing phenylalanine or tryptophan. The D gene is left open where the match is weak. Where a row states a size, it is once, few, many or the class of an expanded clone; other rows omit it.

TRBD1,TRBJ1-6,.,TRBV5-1,CASSSVRQGRSPLHF,TGCGCCAGCAGCTCGGTACGACAGGGACGTTCACCCCTCCACTTT
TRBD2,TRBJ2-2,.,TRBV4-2,CASSSLTSGGAGELFF,TGTGCCAGCAGCAGTTTGACTAGCGGGGGTGCCGGGGAGCTGTTTTTT
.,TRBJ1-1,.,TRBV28,CASSLRSTEAFF,TGTGCCAGCAGTCTCAGGTCCACTGAAGCTTTCTTT
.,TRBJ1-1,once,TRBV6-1,CASSAAGAGAGEAFF,TGTGCCAGCTCCGCTGCGGGGGCAGGGGCGGGTGAAGCTTTCTTT
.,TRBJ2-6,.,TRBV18,CASSPISLSSGANVLTF,TGTGCCAGCTCACCAATCTCCCTGAGCTCTGGGGCCAACGTCCTGACTTTC
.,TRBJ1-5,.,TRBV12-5,CASGWGDQPQHF,TGTGCTAGTGGTTGGGGGGATCAGCCCCAGCATTTT
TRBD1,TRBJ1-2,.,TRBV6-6,CASSLLTGGFYGYTF,TGTGCCAGCAGTTTGCTGACAGGGGGATTTTATGGCTACACCTTC
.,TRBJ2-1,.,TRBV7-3,CASSLWASEGSYNEQFF,TGTGCCAGCAGCTTATGGGCTAGCGAAGGCTCCTACAATGAGCAGTTCTTC
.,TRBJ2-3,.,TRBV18,CASSPGRDADTQYF,TGTGCCAGCTCACCAGGCAGGGATGCAGATACGCAGTATTTT
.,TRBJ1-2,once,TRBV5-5,CASSLETWTLGYGYTF,TGTGCCAGCAGCTTGGAAACATGGACGTTAGGCTATGGCTACACCTTC
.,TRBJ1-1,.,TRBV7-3,CASSRGGTTEAFF,TGTGCCAGCAGCAGAGGGGGGACCACTGAAGCTTTCTTT
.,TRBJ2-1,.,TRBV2,CATRRDLTYNEQFF,TGTGCCACCCGTAGGGACCTAACCTACAATGAGCAGTTCTTC
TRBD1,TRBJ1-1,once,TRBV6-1,CASSGLRDRRIEAFF,TGTGCCAGCAGTGGGCTTAGGGACAGGAGAATTGAAGCTTTCTTT
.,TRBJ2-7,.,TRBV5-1,CASSLLGSPTEQYF,TGCGCCAGCAGCTTGCTCGGGAGTCCAACCGAGCAGTACTTC
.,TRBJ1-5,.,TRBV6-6,CASRDRQYSNQPQHF,TGTGCCAGCAGGGACCGACAATATAGCAATCAGCCCCAGCATTTT
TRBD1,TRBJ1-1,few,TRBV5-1,CASTFERTGLNTEAFF,TGCGCCAGCACCTTTGAGCGGACAGGGTTGAACACTGAAGCTTTCTTT
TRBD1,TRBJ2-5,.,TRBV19,CASSIGTVLETQYF,TGTGCCAGTAGTATCGGGACAGTGTTAGAGACCCAGTACTTC
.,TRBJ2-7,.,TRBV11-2,CASSIVSYEQYF,TGTGCCAGCAGCATAGTGAGCTACGAGCAGTACTTC
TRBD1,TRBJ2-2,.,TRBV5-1,CASGWTGANTGELFF,TGCGCCAGCGGATGGACAGGGGCGAACACCGGGGAGCTGTTTTTT
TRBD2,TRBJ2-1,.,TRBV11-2,CASSTQGTSGDNEQFF,TGTGCCAGCAGCACCCAGGGGACTAGCGGAGACAATGAGCAGTTCTTC
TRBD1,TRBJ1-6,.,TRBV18,CASSRSVTGGWNSPLHF,TGTGCCAGCTCACGTAGCGTGACAGGGGGCTGGAATTCACCCCTCCACTTT
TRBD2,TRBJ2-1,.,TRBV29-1,CSVGGGYNEQFF,TGCAGCGTTGGGGGGGGATACAATGAGCAGTTCTTC
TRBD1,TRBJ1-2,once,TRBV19,CASSRQGADGYTF,TGTGCCAGTAGCAGACAGGGGGCAGATGGCTACACCTTC
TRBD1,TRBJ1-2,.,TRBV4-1,CASSQESTGVVGYTF,TGCGCCAGCAGCCAAGAGTCCACAGGGGTTGTGGGCTACACCTTC
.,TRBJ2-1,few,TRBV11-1,CASREQGYNEQFF,TGTGCCAGCCGGGAACAGGGATACAATGAGCAGTTCTTC
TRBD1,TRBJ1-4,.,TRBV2,CASRQDRGGKLFF,TGTGCCAGCAGACAGGACAGGGGAGGAAAACTGTTTTTT
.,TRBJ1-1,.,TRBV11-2,CASSFRAQNTEAFF,TGTGCCAGCAGCTTCAGGGCCCAGAACACTGAAGCTTTCTTT
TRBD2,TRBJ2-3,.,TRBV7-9,CASSLLLAGRDTQYF,TGTGCCAGCAGCTTACTACTAGCGGGGAGGGATACGCAGTATTTT
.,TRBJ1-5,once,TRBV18,CASSPVRVTNQPQHF,TGTGCCAGCTCACCGGTCCGGGTCACGAATCAGCCCCAGCATTTT
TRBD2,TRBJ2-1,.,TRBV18,CASSGLVGSDEQFF,TGTGCCAGCTCGGGACTAGTGGGGTCCGATGAGCAGTTCTTC
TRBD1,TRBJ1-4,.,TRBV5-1,CASSFGTGVEKLFF,TGCGCCAGCAGCTTTGGGACAGGGGTAGAAAAACTGTTTTTT
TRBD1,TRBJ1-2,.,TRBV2,CASRSQGAGGYTF,TGTGCCAGCAGAAGCCAGGGGGCGGGTGGCTACACCTTC
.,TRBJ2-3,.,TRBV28,CASSLVSSDTQYF,TGTGCCAGCAGTTTAGTTTCTTCAGATACGCAGTATTTT
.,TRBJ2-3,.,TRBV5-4,CASHTPLSGSTDTQYF,TGTGCCAGCCATACCCCGTTAAGCGGGAGCACAGATACGCAGTATTTT
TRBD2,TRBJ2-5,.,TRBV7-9,CASSRGEETQYF,TGTGCCAGCAGCCGGGGGGAAGAGACCCAGTACTTC
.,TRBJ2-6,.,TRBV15,CATSSVRDNSGANVLTF,TGTGCCACCAGCAGCGTCCGGGACAACTCTGGGGCCAACGTCCTGACTTTC